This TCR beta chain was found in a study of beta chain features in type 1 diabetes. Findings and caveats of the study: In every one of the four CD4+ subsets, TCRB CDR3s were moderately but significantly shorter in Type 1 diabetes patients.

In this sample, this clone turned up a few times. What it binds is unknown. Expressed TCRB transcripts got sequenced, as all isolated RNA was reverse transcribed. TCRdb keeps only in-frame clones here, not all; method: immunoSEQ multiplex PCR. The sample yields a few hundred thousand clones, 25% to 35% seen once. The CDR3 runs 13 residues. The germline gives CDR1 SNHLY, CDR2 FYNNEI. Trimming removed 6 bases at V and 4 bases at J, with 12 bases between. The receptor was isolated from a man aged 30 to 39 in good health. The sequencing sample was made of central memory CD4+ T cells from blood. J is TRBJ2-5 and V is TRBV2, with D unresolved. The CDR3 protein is CASRNSLGETQYF. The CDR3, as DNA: TGTGCCAGCAGAAACAGTTTAGGAGAGACCCAGTACTTC.